This T cell receptor (beta chain) was sequenced in a study of PD-L1 blockade in urothelial cancer. Regarding time point: peripheral blood 6 weeks after treatment start. Produced via immunoSEQ multiplex PCR; TCRdb's table is partial and in-frame only. The profile shows under 85,000 clones, approximately 90% of them singletons. Trimming stripped 0 bases from V and 14 bases from J, with 16 bases between. The CDR3 is 13 residues long. The germline gives CDR1 MNHEY, CDR2 SMNVEV (reference sequence). The chain has TRBV27 and TRBJ1-2; tentative D call: TRBD1 (5 bases). The sequence derives from a woman older than 75 with urothelial cancer. This sample comprised PBMCs, obtained around atezolizumab (anti-PD-L1) treatment. Here the CDR3 reads CASSLSGGKSTTF. The CDR3 nucleotides are TGTGCCAGCAGTTTATCGGGGGGGAAATCTACAACCTTC.